Listed below are T cell receptor beta chains from one sample, sequenced in a study of T cells in Graves' hyperthyroidism and ophthalmopathy. TCRdb processed the multiplex PCR reads anew with MiXCR; each CDR3 protein has one entry. This sample has approximately 620,000 distinct CDR3 sequences, with 11% to 15% found just once. Input material: blood. The source is a woman in her 30s with Graves' hyperthyroidism that later progressed to Graves' ophthalmopathy. The CDR3 runs from the conserved cysteine through the conserved F or W. D genes are given only for firm matches. Clone size is given for some rows only: seen once, a few or many times, or a class if the clone is expanded.

>TRBV6-1|.|TRBJ1-5|.
TGTGCCAGCATGGAGGTTGGTCAGCCCCAGCATTTT
CASMEVGQPQHF
>TRBV11-2|.|TRBJ1-1|.
TGTGCCGGCAGCCCAAATCCGAACACTGAAGCTTTCTTT
CAGSPNPNTEAFF
>TRBV27|.|TRBJ1-2|.
TGTGCCAGCAGTTTATCCCGGCAGGCTGGCTACACCTTC
CASSLSRQAGYTF
>TRBV28|many|TRBJ1-1|.
TGTGCCAGCAGGGACAGCGTAGGCACTGAAGCTTTCTTT
CASRDSVGTEAFF
>TRBV7-9|.|TRBJ2-7|.
TGTGTCAGCAGCTCCCCCCTATCCTACGAGCAGTACTTC
CVSSSPLSYEQYF
>TRBV7-9|many|TRBJ2-5|TRBD1
TGTGCCAGCAGCAATGATTCGACAGGGCGTCGTAAGTACTTC
CASSNDSTGRRKYF
>TRBV11-2|many|TRBJ2-7|TRBD1
TGTGCCAGCAGCCGAAACCGGGACAGGGTGGTCTACGAGCAGTACTTC
CASSRNRDRVVYEQYF
>TRBV10-2|medium-sized|TRBJ1-6|.
TGCGCCAGCAGTGAAGGAGGGAGGGTTTCACCCCTCCACTTT
CASSEGGRVSPLHF
>TRBV27|.|TRBJ2-1|TRBD1
TGTGCCACCGGGGACAGGGTTGAGCGGAATGAGCAGTTCTTC
CATGDRVERNEQFF
>TRBV3-1|.|TRBJ2-1|TRBD2
TGTGCCAGCCGCCAAGATTATTCTAGCGGGAGGAGTCGTGAGCAGTTCTTC
CASRQDYSSGRSREQFF
>TRBV12-3/TRBV12-4|.|TRBJ2-7|TRBD2
TGTGCCAGCAGTTTTAAGCGGGAGACTTACGAGCAGTACTTC
CASSFKRETYEQYF
>TRBV27|many|TRBJ1-1|.
TGTGCCAGCAGTAGGGGGGATCGTGTGGTCGCTGAAGCTTTCTTT
CASSRGDRVVAEAFF
>TRBV19|.|TRBJ2-2|.
TGTGCCAGTAGACTCCGGACAGCGAACACCGGGGAGCTGTTTTTT
CASRLRTANTGELFF
>TRBV10-3|many|TRBJ2-3|TRBD2
TGTGCCATCAGTGATGTAGCGGGACCGGTGGATACGCAGTATTTT
CAISDVAGPVDTQYF
>TRBV10-3|many|TRBJ2-2|TRBD2
TGTGCCATCAGTGGACTAGCGGGCGGCACCGGGGAGCTGTTTTTT
CAISGLAGGTGELFF
>TRBV7-9|many|TRBJ2-5|.
TGTGCCAGCAGCCCTTCCCTGGGGCAGGCCCAAGAGACCCAGTACTTC
CASSPSLGQAQETQYF
>TRBV6-1|many|TRBJ1-1|.
TGTGCCAGCAGTCCGAGGGCCTTGGAATCGGCTGAAGCTTTCTTT
CASSPRALESAEAFF
>TRBV10-3|many|TRBJ2-7|TRBD2
TGTGCCATCAGTGAGTCCGGCGGGAGGGTCAACGAGCAGTACTTC
CAISESGGRVNEQYF
>TRBV20-1|few|TRBJ1-2|.
TGCAGTGCCCCGACAGATACTAACTATGGCTACACCTTC
CSAPTDTNYGYTF
>TRBV11-3|few|TRBJ2-7|.
TGTGCCAGCAGCTTAGAGGGGGTGGGAGAGCAGTACTTC
CASSLEGVGEQYF
>TRBV12-5|many|TRBJ1-1|TRBD1
TGTGCTAGTGGTTTCTCCCCCGGGACAGGGGGTCGTCGAGCTTTCTTT
CASGFSPGTGGRRAFF
>TRBV6-5|few|TRBJ2-7|.
TGTGCCAGCAGTTACGGCGTAGCAGGGGCGCTCTACGAGCAGTACTTC
CASSYGVAGALYEQYF
>TRBV27|.|TRBJ1-4|TRBD1
TGTGCCAGCAGTCCAGGGGGCCCCAATGAAAAACTGTTTTTT
CASSPGGPNEKLFF
>TRBV20-1|many|TRBJ2-5|TRBD1
TGCAGTGCTAGAGCAGGGGGCGGATTGGAGACCCAGTACTTC
CSARAGGGLETQYF